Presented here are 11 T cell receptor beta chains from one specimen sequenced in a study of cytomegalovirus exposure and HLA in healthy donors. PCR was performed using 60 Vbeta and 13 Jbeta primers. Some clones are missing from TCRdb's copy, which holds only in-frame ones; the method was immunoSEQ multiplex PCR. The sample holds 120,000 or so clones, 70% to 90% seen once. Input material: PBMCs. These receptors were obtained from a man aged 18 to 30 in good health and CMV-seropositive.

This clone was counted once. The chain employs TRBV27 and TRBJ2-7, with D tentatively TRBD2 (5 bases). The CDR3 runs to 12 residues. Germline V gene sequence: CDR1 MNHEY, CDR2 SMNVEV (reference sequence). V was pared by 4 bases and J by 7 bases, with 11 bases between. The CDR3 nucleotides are TGTGCCAGCAGTTCCGAGGGTCTAGAGCAGTACTTC. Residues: CASSSEGLEQYF.

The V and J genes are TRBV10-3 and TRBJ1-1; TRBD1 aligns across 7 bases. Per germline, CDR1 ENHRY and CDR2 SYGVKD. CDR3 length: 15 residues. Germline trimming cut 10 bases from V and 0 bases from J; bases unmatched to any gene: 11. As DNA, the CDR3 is TGTGCCACAAACAGGGGCGGGGGGATGAACACTGAAGCTTTCTTT. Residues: CATNRGGGMNTEAFF.

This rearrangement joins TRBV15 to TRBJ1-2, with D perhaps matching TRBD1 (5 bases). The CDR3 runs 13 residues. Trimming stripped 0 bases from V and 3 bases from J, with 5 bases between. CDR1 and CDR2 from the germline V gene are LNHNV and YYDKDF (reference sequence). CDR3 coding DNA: TGTGCCACCAGCAGAGAGACAGACTATGGCTACACCTTC. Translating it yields CATSRETDYGYTF. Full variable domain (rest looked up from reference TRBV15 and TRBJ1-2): DAMVIQNPRYQVTQFGKPVTLSCSQTLNHNVMYWYQQKSSQAPKLLFHYYDKDFNNEADTPDNFQSRRPNTSFCFLDIRSPGLGDTAMYLCATSRETDYGYTFGSGTRLTVV.

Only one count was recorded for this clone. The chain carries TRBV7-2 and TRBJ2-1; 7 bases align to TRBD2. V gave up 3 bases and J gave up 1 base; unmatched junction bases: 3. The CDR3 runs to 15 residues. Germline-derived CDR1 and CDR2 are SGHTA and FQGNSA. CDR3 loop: CASSLYGGSYNEQFF. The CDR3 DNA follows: TGTGCCAGCAGCTTGTACGGGGGGTCCTACAATGAGCAGTTCTTC.

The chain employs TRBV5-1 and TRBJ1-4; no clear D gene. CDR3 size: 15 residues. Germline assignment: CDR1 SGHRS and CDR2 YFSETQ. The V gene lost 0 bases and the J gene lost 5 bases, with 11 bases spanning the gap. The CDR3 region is CASSLALTPNEKLFF. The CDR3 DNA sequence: TGCGCCAGCAGCTTGGCCCTGACACCCAATGAAAAACTGTTTTTT. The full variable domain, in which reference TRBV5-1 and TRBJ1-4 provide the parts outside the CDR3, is KAGVTQTPRYLIKTRGQQVTLSCSPISGHRSVSWYQQTPGQGLQFLFEYFSETQRNKGNFPGRFSGRQFSNSRSEMNVSTLELGDSALYLCASSLALTPNEKLFFGSGTQLSVL.

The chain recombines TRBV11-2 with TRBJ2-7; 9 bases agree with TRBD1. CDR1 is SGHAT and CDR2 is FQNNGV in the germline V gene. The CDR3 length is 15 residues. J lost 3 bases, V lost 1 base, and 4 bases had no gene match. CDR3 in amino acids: CASSLATGGGYEQYF. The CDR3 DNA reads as TGTGCCAGCAGCTTAGCTACAGGGGGCGGCTACGAGCAGTACTTC.

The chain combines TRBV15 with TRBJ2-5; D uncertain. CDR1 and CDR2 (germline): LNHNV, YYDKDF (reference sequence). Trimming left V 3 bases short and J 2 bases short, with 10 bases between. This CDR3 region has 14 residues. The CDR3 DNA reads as TGTGCCACCAGCAGCTTTAAATATCAAGAGACCCAGTACTTC. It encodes CATSSFKYQETQYF. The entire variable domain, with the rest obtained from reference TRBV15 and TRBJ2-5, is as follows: DAMVIQNPRYQVTQFGKPVTLSCSQTLNHNVMYWYQQKSSQAPKLLFHYYDKDFNNEADTPDNFQSRRPNTSFCFLDIRSPGLGDTAMYLCATSSFKYQETQYFGPGTRLLVL.

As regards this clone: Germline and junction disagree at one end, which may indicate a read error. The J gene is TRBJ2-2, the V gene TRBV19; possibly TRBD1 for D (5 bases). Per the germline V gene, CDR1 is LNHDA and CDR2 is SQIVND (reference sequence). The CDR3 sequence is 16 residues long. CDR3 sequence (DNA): TGTGCCAGTGGTATTAGTACAGGCGCGAACACCGGGGAGCTGTTTTTT. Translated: CASGISTGANTGELFF.

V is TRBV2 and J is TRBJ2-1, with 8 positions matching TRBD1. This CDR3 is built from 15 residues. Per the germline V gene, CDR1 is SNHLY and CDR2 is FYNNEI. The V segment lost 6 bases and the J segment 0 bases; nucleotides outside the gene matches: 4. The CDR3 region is CASRNRGSSYNEQFF. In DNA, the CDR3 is TGTGCCAGCAGAAACAGGGGGAGCTCCTACAATGAGCAGTTCTTC. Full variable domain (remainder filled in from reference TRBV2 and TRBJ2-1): EPEVTQTPSHQVTQMGQEVILRCVPISNHLYFYWYRQILGQKVEFLVSFYNNEISEKSEIFDDQFSVERPDGSNFTLKIRSTKLEDSAMYFCASRNRGSSYNEQFFGPGTRLTVL.

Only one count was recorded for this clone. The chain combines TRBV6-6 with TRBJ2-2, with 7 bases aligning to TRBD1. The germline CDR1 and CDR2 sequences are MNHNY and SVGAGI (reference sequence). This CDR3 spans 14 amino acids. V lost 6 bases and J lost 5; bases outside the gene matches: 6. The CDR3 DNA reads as TGTGCCAGCAGCGGAAGACAGGGAACCGGGGAGCTGTTTTTT. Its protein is CASSGRQGTGELFF.

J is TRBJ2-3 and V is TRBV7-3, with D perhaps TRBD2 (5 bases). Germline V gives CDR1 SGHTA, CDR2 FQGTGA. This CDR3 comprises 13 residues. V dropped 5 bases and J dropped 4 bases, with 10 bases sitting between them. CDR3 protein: CASSDPGADTQYF. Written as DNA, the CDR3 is TGTGCCAGCAGCGACCCCGGGGCAGATACGCAGTATTTT.